The text below deals with one T cell receptor (beta chain). TCRdb keeps only in-frame clones here, not all; method: immunoSEQ multiplex PCR. The sample records some 97,000 clones, around 83% being singletons. The sample comes from a study of radiation and T cells in renal cell carcinoma. Time point defined: blood 4 weeks post-SBRT, at nephrectomy. Described treatment: 15 Gy SBRT to primary tumor, nephrectomy 4 weeks later. Germline V gives CDR1 WSHSY, CDR2 SAAADI. The CDR3 runs 17 residues. The trim removed 0 bases at V and 3 bases at J, leaving 6 bases unmatched. This chain uses TRBV10-2 with TRBJ2-3; 10 nucleotides line up with TRBD2. This sample comprised blood, obtained from a patient whose treatment included radiotherapy and nephrectomy. This TCR was recovered from a man in his 60s with renal cell carcinoma. The CDR3 DNA is TGCGCCAGCAGTGAGTCCGTTCTAGCGGGGGAAACAGATACGCAGTATTTT. Translating gives CASSESVLAGETDTQYF.